This TCR beta chain derives from a study of T cell responses to AZD1222 COVID-19 vaccine. Whole-study findings and limits: Vaccination with two AZD1222 doses was followed by a rise in Spike-specific TCR breadth and depth. Sampled repertoires all dated from after the peak T cell response.

About this clone itself: Antigen: not known.

The CDR3 runs 15 residues. CDR1 and CDR2 from the germline V gene are SGHRS and YFSETQ. V lost 4 bases to trimming and J lost 0 bases; unmatched junction nucleotides: 6. Sequencing was performed with immunoSEQ multiplex PCR; in TCRdb, only in-frame clones are kept and a portion is missing. The repertoire holds tens of thousands of clones, with more than 85% as singletons. This TCR was sampled from an adult who received the AZD1222 COVID-19 vaccine. V and J are TRBV5-1 and TRBJ1-2; 7 positions agree with TRBD1. The source material was peripheral blood, sampled 28 days after the second AZD1222 dose. This chain's CDR3 is CASSRDSQANYGYTF. The CDR3, as DNA: TGCGCCAGCAGCCGGGACAGCCAAGCTAACTATGGCTACACCTTC.